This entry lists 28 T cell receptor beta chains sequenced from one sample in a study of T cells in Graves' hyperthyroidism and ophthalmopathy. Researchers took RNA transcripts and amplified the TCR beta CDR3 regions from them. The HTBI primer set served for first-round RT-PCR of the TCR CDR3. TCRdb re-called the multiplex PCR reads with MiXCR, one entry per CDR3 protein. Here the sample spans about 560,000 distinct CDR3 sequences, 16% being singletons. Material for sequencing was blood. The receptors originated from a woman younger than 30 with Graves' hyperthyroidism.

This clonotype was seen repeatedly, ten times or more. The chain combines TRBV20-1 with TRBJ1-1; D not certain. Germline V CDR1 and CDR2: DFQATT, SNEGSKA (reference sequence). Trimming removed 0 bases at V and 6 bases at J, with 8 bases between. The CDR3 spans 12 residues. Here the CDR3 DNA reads TGCAGTGCTAGAGATATTAGAGCTGAAGCTTTCTTT. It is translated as CSARDIRAEAFF.

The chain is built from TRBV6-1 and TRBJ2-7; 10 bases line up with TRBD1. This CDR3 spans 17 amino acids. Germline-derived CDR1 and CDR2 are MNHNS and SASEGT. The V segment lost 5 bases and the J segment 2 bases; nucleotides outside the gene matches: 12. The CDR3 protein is CASSYWTPGQGTYEQYF. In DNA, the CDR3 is TGTGCCAGCAGTTATTGGACACCGGGACAGGGGACCTACGAGCAGTACTTC.

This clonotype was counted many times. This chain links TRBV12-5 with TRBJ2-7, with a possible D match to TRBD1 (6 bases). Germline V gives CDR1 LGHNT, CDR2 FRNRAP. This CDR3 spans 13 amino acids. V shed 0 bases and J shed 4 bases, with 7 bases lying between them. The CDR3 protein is CASGLVRGYEQYF. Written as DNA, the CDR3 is TGTGCTAGTGGTTTGGTGAGGGGGTACGAGCAGTACTTC.

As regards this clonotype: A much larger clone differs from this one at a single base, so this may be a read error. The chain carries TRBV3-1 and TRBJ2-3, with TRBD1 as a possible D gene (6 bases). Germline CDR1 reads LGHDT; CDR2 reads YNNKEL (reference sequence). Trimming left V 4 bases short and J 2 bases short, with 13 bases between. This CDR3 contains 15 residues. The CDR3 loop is CASSRSGTHTDTQYF. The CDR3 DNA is TGTGCCAGCAGCCGGTCCGGGACACACACAGATACGCAGTATTTT.

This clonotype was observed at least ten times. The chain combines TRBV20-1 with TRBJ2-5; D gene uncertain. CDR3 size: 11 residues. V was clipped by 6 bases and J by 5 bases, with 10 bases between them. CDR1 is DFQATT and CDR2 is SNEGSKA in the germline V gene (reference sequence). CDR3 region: CSATKVETQYF. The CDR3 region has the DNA TGCAGTGCCACTAAGGTCGAGACCCAGTACTTC.

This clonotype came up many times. CDR3 nucleotides: TGTGCCAGCAGCCCAGATAGCGGGGGGTCGACAGATACGCAGTATTTT. This codes for CASSPDSGGSTDTQYF. This chain connects TRBV5-6 to TRBJ2-3, with TRBD2 matching 10 bases. CDR3 size: 16 residues. V lost 4 bases, J lost 3 bases, and 8 bases stayed unmatched. Germline V lookup: CDR1 SGHDT, CDR2 YYEEEE.

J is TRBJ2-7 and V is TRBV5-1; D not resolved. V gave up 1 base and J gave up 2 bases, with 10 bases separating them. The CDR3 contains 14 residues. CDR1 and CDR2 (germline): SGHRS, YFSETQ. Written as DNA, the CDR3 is TGCGCCAGCAGCTTGCAAGACCCGACCTACGAGCAGTACTTC. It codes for CASSLQDPTYEQYF.

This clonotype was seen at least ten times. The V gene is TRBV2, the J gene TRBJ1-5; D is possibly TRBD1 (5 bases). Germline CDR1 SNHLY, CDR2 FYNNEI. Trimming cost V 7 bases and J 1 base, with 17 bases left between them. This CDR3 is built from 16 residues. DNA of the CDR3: TGTGCCAGCACCAGGGACTCCAGAGGGAGCAATCAGCCCCAGCATTTT. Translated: CASTRDSRGSNQPQHF.

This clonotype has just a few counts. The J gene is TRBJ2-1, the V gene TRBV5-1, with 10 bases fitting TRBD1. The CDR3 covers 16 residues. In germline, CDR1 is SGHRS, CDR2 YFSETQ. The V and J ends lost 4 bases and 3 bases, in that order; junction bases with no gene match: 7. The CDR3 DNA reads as TGCGCCAGCAGCCGTTCCGGGACAGGGGACTACAATGAGCAGTTCTTC. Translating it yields CASSRSGTGDYNEQFF.

Here the CDR3 reads CASSLGIGQTQYF. For the CDR3, the DNA is TGCGCCAGCAGCTTGGGAATCGGGCAGACCCAGTACTTC. V usage is TRBV5-1 and J usage is TRBJ2-5; unclear D gene. CDR3 length: 13 amino acids. Trimming stripped 0 bases from V and 6 bases from J, with 9 bases between. Germline-derived CDR1 and CDR2 are SGHRS and YFSETQ.

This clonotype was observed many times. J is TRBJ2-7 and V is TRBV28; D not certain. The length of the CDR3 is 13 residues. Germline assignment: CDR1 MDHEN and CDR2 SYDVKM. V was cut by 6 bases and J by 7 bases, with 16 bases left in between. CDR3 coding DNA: TGTGCCAGCAGCGGGCCGCCATCGGGTGAGCAGTACTTC. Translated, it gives CASSGPPSGEQYF. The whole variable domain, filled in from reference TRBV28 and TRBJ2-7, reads DVKVTQSSRYLVKRTGEKVFLECVQDMDHENMFWYRQDPGLGLRLIYFSYDVKMKEKGDIPEGYSVSREKKERFSLILESASTNQTSMYLCASSGPPSGEQYFGPGTRLTVT.

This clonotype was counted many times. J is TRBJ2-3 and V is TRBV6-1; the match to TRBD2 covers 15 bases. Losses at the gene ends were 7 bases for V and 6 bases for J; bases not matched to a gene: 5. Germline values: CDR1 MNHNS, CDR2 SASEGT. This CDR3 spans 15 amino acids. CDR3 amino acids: CASTRTSGGADTQYF. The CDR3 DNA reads TGTGCCAGCACTCGGACTAGCGGGGGGGCGGATACGCAGTATTTT.

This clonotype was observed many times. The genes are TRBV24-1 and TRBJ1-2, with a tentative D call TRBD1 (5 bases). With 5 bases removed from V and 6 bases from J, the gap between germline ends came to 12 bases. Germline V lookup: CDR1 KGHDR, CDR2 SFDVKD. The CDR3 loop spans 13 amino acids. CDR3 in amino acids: CATSGMQGDGYTF. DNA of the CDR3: TGTGCCACCAGTGGGATGCAGGGTGATGGCTACACCTTC.

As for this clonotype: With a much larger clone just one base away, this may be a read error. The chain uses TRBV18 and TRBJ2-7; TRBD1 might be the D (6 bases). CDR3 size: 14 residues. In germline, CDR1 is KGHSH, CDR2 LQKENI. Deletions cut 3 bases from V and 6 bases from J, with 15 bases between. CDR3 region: CASSPTGTRLEQYF. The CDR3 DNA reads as TGTGCCAGCTCACCCACAGGGACCCGGCTCGAGCAGTACTTC.

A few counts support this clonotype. CDR3 coding DNA: TGTGCCAGCAGTGACAGAGAGCCAGATACGCAGTATTTT. Amino acid sequence: CASSDREPDTQYF. J is TRBJ2-3 and V is TRBV6-2 or TRBV6-3, with D maybe TRBD1 (5 bases). This CDR3 is 13 amino acids long. Germline-derived CDR1 and CDR2 are MNHEY and SVGEGT. V lost 5 bases and J 4 bases, leaving 10 bases between the germline ends.

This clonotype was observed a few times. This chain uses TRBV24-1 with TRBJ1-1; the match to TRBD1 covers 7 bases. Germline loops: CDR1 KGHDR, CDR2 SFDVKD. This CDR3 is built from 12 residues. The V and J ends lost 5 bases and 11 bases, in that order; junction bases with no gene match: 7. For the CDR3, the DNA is TGTGCCACCAGTGCATACAGGGGACCGGCTTTCTTT. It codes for CATSAYRGPAFF.

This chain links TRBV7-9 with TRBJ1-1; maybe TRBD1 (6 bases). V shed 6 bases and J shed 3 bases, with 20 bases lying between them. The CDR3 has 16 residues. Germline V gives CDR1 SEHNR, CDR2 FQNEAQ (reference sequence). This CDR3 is CASSDDFYRVDTEAFF. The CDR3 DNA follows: TGTGCCAGCAGTGACGATTTCTACAGGGTCGACACTGAAGCTTTCTTT.

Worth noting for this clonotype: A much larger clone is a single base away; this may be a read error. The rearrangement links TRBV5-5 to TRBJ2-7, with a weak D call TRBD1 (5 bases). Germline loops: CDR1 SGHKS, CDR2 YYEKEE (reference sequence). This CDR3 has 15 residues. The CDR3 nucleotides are TGTGCCAGCAGCTCGGTAACGACAGCAACCTACGAGCCGTACTTC. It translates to CASSSVTTATYEPYF.

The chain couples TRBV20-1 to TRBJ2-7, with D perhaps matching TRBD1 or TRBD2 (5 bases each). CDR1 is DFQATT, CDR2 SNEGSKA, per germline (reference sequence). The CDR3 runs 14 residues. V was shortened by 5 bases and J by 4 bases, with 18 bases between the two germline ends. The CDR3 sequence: CSARPGQGLYEQYF. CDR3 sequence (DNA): TGCAGTGCTCGCCCGGGGCAGGGTCTTTACGAGCAGTACTTC.

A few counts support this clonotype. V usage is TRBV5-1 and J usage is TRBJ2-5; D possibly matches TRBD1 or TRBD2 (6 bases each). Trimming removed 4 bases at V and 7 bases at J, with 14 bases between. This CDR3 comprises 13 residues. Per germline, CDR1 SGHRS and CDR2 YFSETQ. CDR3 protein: CASSRGAGGTQYF. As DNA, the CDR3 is TGCGCCAGCAGCAGGGGGGCCGGGGGGACCCAGTACTTC.

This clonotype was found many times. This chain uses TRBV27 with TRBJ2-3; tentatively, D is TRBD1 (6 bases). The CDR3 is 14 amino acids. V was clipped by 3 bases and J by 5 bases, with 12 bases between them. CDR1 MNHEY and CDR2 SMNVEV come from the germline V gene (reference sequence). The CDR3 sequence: CASSFQGLGDTQYF. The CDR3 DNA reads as TGTGCCAGCAGTTTTCAGGGGCTTGGAGATACGCAGTATTTT.

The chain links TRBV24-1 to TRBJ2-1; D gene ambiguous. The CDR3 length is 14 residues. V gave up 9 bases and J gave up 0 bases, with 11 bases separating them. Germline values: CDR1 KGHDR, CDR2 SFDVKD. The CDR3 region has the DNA TGTGCCACCGGCTCAATAAGCTCCTACAATGAGCAGTTCTTC. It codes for CATGSISSYNEQFF.

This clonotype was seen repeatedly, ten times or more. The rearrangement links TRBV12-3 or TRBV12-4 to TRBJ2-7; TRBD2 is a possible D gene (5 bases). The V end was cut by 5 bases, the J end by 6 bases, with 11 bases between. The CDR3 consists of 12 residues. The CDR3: CASSPDGLEQYF. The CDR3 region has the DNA TGTGCCAGCAGTCCGGACGGACTCGAGCAGTACTTC.

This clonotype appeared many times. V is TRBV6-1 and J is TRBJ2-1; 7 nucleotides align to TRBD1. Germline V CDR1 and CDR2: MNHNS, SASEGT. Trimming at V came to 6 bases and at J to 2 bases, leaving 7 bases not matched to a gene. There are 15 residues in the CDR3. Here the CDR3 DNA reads TGTGCCAGCAGAACAGACAGGGCCCCCTACAATGAGCAGTTCTTC. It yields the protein CASRTDRAPYNEQFF.

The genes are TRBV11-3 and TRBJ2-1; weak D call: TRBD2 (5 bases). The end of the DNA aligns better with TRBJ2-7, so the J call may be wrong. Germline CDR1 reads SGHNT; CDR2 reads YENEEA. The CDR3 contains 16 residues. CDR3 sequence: CASSLRTRSGYNEQYF. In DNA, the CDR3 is TGTGCCAGCAGCTTAAGAACCCGGTCGGGGTACAATGAGCAGTACTTC.

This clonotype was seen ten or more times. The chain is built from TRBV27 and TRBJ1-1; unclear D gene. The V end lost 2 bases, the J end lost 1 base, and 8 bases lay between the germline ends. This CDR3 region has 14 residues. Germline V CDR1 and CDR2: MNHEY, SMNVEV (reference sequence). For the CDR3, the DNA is TGTGCCAGCAGTTTAGCAGGAACGAACACTGAAGCTTTCTTT. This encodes CASSLAGTNTEAFF.

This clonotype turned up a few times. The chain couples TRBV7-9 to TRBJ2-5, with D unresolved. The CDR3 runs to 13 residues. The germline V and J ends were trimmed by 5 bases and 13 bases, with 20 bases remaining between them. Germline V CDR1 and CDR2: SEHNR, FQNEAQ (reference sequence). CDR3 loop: CASSESDPLKPYF. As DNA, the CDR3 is TGTGCCAGCAGCGAGTCAGACCCTCTCAAACCGTACTTC.

The CDR3 loop is CSLGGTAYYGYTF. The CDR3 DNA follows: TGCAGTCTAGGGGGCACTGCCTACTATGGCTACACCTTC. The chain recombines TRBV20-1 with TRBJ1-2; 7 bases fit TRBD1. Trimming removed 8 bases from V and 3 bases from J; junction bases left unmatched: 9. Germline values: CDR1 DFQATT, CDR2 SNEGSKA (reference sequence). CDR3 length: 13 residues.